A single sample gave rise to the 10 T cell receptor beta chains below, sequenced in a study of blood T cell repertoires in COVID-19 (TCRdb year 2020). Library preparation was by the immunoSEQ multiplex PCR assay. As stored in TCRdb, this immuneACCESS dataset retains in-frame rearrangements with V and J assigned. A fraction of the clones does not appear; measured against another copy, unresolved V genes explain less than half of the discrepancy, and the remainder lacks a known reason. Across this sample there are approximately 130,000 clones, with approximately 83% seen only once. 15% to 20% of the sample is held by the ten biggest clonotypes. Sequencing input: peripheral blood. All receptors come from a woman aged 50 to 60 who had recovered from COVID-19.

V usage is TRBV5-1 and J usage is TRBJ2-5; 8 bases agree with TRBD2. The V gene's germline CDR1 is SGHRS and CDR2 YFSETQ. V was clipped by 4 bases and J by 4 bases; unmatched bases: 9. This CDR3 is built from 15 residues. The CDR3 DNA reads as TGCGCCAGCAGCGCGGCGGGGGGCGGGGGAGAGACCCAGTACTTC. Amino acid sequence: CASSAAGGGGETQYF.

The chain uses TRBV30 and TRBJ1-1, with 8 bases matching TRBD1. This CDR3 spans 13 amino acids. The germline V gene has CDR1 GTSNPN and CDR2 SVGIG (reference sequence). The V gene end was trimmed by 3 bases and the J gene end by 5 bases; junction bases not matched to a gene: 5. In nucleotides, the CDR3 is TGTGCCTGGAGAGCAGGGGGCCTGACTGAAGCTTTCTTT. Protein product: CAWRAGGLTEAFF.

The V gene is TRBV7-9, the J gene TRBJ2-3; D is unclear. Germline V CDR1 and CDR2: SEHNR, FQNEAQ (reference sequence). Deletions cut 1 base from V and 2 bases from J, with 13 bases between. The CDR3 spans 16 residues. This CDR3 reads CASSLDYGFYTDTQYF. In nucleotides, the CDR3 is TGTGCCAGCAGCTTAGATTACGGTTTCTACACAGATACGCAGTATTTT.

The chain uses TRBV7-8 and TRBJ2-4, with TRBD1 matching over 9 bases. This CDR3 has 15 residues. After removal of 5 bases from V and 6 bases from J, the junction contained 8 bases not matched to a gene. From germline, CDR1 is SGHVS and CDR2 FQNEAQ. The CDR3 nucleotides are TGTGCCAGCAGCCCGGACAGGGGTCGCGGAAACATTCAGTACTTC. Translated: CASSPDRGRGNIQYF.

The chain joins TRBV4-2 to TRBJ2-7, with 10 bases fitting TRBD1. The junction had 7 bases not matched to a gene; V was cut back by 2 bases and J by 3 bases. This CDR3 has 16 residues. Per the germline V gene, CDR1 is LGHNA and CDR2 is YNFKEQ. The CDR3 nucleotides are TGTGCCAGCAGCCAATTCCCGGGACAGGGGATCTACGAGCAGTACTTC. Protein: CASSQFPGQGIYEQYF.

The rearrangement uses TRBV12-3 or TRBV12-4 and TRBJ1-5; D gene ambiguous. Trimming removed 3 bases from V and 6 bases from J, with 6 bases in between. This CDR3 contains 12 residues. CDR3 nucleotides: TGTGCCAGCAGTTTTCATCCTCAGCCCCAGCATTTT. Translating gives CASSFHPQPQHF.

The rearrangement joins TRBV24-1 to TRBJ2-1, with D possibly TRBD2 on 6 matching bases. Germline V CDR1 and CDR2: KGHDR, SFDVKD. This CDR3 is 14 amino acids long. Deletions cut 4 bases from V and 5 bases from J, with 11 bases between. The DNA for the CDR3 is TGTGCCACCAGTGACCCGACTAGAAACAATGAGCAGTTCTTC. This codes for CATSDPTRNNEQFF.

The chain couples TRBV2 to TRBJ1-2, with 8 nucleotides matching TRBD1. The V segment lost 1 base and the J segment 10 bases; nucleotides outside the gene matches: 11. This CDR3 contains 15 residues. Germline CDR1 and CDR2: SNHLY and FYNNEI. CDR3 bases: TGTGCCAGCAGTGAAGACAAGAGGACAGGGAGTCTCTACACCTTC. This codes for CASSEDKRTGSLYTF.

This rearrangement joins TRBV6-1 to TRBJ1-5; 11 bases are shared with TRBD1. CDR3 length equals 14 residues. The junction had 1 base not matched to a gene; V was cut back by 3 bases and J by 6 bases. Germline CDR1 and CDR2: MNHNS and SASEGT. The CDR3 sequence: CASSEGQGGQPQHF. CDR3 DNA: TGTGCCAGCAGTGAGGGACAGGGGGGTCAGCCCCAGCATTTT.

V usage is TRBV5-4 and J usage is TRBJ1-1; the match to TRBD1 covers 7 bases. CDR1 is SGHNT, CDR2 YYREEE, per germline (reference sequence). The J segment lost 0 bases and the V segment lost 4 bases, leaving 6 bases of the junction unmatched. The CDR3 spans 15 residues. CDR3 sequence: CASSTNRGMNTEAFF. The CDR3 DNA reads as TGTGCCAGCAGCACGAACAGGGGCATGAACACTGAAGCTTTCTTT.